Listed here are 16 T cell receptor beta chains from one sample, sequenced in a study of blood T cells in healthy people across ages. A second about 7 to 11 cycle PCR used barcoded and J-beta primers. TCRdb re-called the 5' RACE reads through MiXCR, storing one row per CDR3 protein. The data show roughly 2 million distinct CDR3 sequences, roughly 50% seen once. Sequencing was carried out using blood. The origin of the receptors is a woman in her 40s in good health.

The chain links TRBV6-6 to TRBJ2-3; TRBD2 matches 12 bases. J gave up 3 bases and V 2 bases, and 6 bases lay outside the gene matches. Germline V gene lookup returns CDR1 MNHNY and CDR2 SVGAGI (reference sequence). The CDR3 runs 17 residues. Here the CDR3 reads CASSYPETSGGTDTQYF. CDR3 bases: TGTGCCAGCAGTTACCCCGAGACTAGCGGGGGAACAGATACGCAGTATTTT.

J is TRBJ2-1 and V is TRBV10-1; TRBD2 aligns across 8 bases. With 2 bases clipped from V and 0 bases from J, the junction kept 3 bases outside the gene matches. CDR3 length: 16 residues. Germline loops: CDR1 WNHNN, CDR2 SYGVQD (reference sequence). CDR3 protein: CASSEVSGSSYNEQFF. The CDR3 region has the DNA TGCGCCAGCAGTGAGGTCAGCGGGAGCTCCTACAATGAGCAGTTCTTC.

CDR3 sequence (DNA): TGTGCCACCAGTGATCGCTCAGTGGGTAGCGGGACCTACAATGAGCAGTTCTTC. It encodes CATSDRSVGSGTYNEQFF. The V gene is TRBV24-1, the J gene TRBJ2-1; 8 bases match TRBD2. Germline assignment: CDR1 KGHDR and CDR2 SFDVKD. CDR3 length: 18 amino acids. Losses at the gene ends were 3 bases for V and 2 bases for J; bases not matched to a gene: 11.

The chain's CDR3 is CASSYSTKQETQYF. Written as DNA, the CDR3 is TGTGCCAGCAGTTACTCCACCAAACAAGAGACCCAGTACTTC. The V gene is TRBV6-2 or TRBV6-3, the J gene TRBJ2-5; D gene uncertain. V lost 0 bases, J lost 2 bases, and 7 bases lay in between. This CDR3 is built from 14 residues. The germline V gene has CDR1 MNHEY and CDR2 SVGEGT.

CDR3 sequence reads: CASSLLRGGSSYEQYF. The CDR3 nucleotides are TGTGCCAGCAGTTTATTAAGGGGGGGGAGCTCCTACGAGCAGTACTTC. The chain carries TRBV28 and TRBJ2-7, with D possibly being TRBD2 (7 bases). Germline V gives CDR1 MDHEN, CDR2 SYDVKM. This CDR3 has 16 residues. V lost 1 base and J 0 bases, leaving 13 bases between the germline ends.

The chain uses TRBV20-1 and TRBJ1-2; D not resolved. V was cut by 5 bases and J by 2 bases, with 18 bases left in between. Germline CDR1 and CDR2: DFQATT and SNEGSKA (reference sequence). The CDR3 is 15 residues long. The CDR3 DNA sequence: TGCAGTGCTTACTTAATCCGCGACCGCAACTATGGCTACACCTTC. Translated: CSAYLIRDRNYGYTF.

The chain uses TRBV11-1 and TRBJ2-1; 9 positions agree with TRBD1. CDR1 and CDR2 from the germline V gene are SGHAT and FQDESV (reference sequence). The CDR3 has 16 amino acids. Trimming removed 5 bases from V and 4 bases from J; junction bases left unmatched: 9. The CDR3 sequence is CASSPRGQGRYNEQFF. CDR3 nucleotides: TGTGCCAGCAGCCCCCGCGGACAGGGGCGATACAATGAGCAGTTCTTC.

The table lists this clonotype with a few counts. The chain recombines TRBV7-2 with TRBJ2-5; D is unclear. The V end was cut by 5 bases, the J end by 5 bases, with 18 bases between. The length of the CDR3 is 15 residues. Germline V gene lookup returns CDR1 SGHTA and CDR2 FQGNSA. CDR3 bases: TGTGCCAGCAGCCTAAGCATGGGTCTTCGGGAGACCCAGTACTTC. As protein: CASSLSMGLRETQYF.

This clonotype was found a few times. The chain joins TRBV29-1 to TRBJ1-2, with 10 positions matching TRBD1. The CDR3 loop spans 14 amino acids. Losses at the gene ends were 7 bases for V and 8 bases for J; bases not matched to a gene: 13. The germline V gene encodes CDR1 SQVTM and CDR2 ANQGSEA. DNA for the CDR3: TGCAGCGCCCCCGTCAAAGGGACAGGGGACGGCTACACCTTC. Amino acid sequence: CSAPVKGTGDGYTF.

J is TRBJ2-3 and V is TRBV10-3; D is uncertain. The germline V gene has CDR1 ENHRY and CDR2 SYGVKD. The CDR3 extends over 13 amino acids. Between the trimmed V and J ends, which lost 5 bases and 0 bases, there was a span of 6 bases. The DNA for the CDR3 is TGTGCCATCAGTACGACGAGCACAGATACGCAGTATTTT. Its protein is CAISTTSTDTQYF.

The chain carries TRBV27 and TRBJ1-2; no definite D call. The CDR3 loop spans 14 amino acids. The V gene's germline CDR1 is MNHEY and CDR2 SMNVEV (reference sequence). The V gene lost 6 bases and the J gene lost 2 bases, with 13 bases spanning the gap. CDR3 sequence (DNA): TGTGCCAGCAGACCCTCCGGAGGAAACTATGGCTACACCTTC. Its translation is CASRPSGGNYGYTF.

This chain joins TRBV5-4 and TRBJ1-6; TRBD1 agrees at 8 bases. V shed 0 bases and J 8 bases; nucleotides not matched to a gene: 10. The CDR3 has 17 amino acids. Germline V gives CDR1 SGHNT, CDR2 YYREEE (reference sequence). The CDR3 DNA reads as TGTGCCAGCAGCTTGGTTCAGGGGGCCAGCTGGTATTCACCCCTCCACTTT. It codes for CASSLVQGASWYSPLHF.

This clonotype was seen more than once but under ten times. The V call is TRBV9, the J call TRBJ2-1; D is perhaps TRBD1 (5 bases). Trimming shortened V by 0 bases and J by 0 bases, and 10 bases separated the two germline ends. CDR3 length: 16 amino acids. Germline V CDR1 and CDR2: SGDLS, YYNGEE. CDR3 protein: CASSVAGRSSYNEQFF. For the CDR3, the DNA is TGTGCCAGCAGCGTAGCAGGGCGGAGCTCCTACAATGAGCAGTTCTTC.

Of note for this clonotype: This could be a read error, since a much larger clone is one nucleotide away. This chain links TRBV7-9 with TRBJ1-2; 7 bases map to TRBD1. The V gene's germline CDR1 is SEHNR and CDR2 FQNEAQ (reference sequence). V lost 3 bases and J lost 4; bases outside the gene matches: 5. The CDR3 sequence is 14 residues long. DNA of the CDR3: TGTGCCAGCAGCTTGGGACAGCTGAGCTATGGCTACACCTTC. Its protein is CASSLGQLSYGYTF.

The chain links TRBV6-2 or TRBV6-3 to TRBJ2-3; 9 bases are shared with TRBD2. The CDR3 spans 16 residues. V lost 6 bases, J lost 2 bases, and 9 bases stayed unmatched. In germline, CDR1 is MNHEY, CDR2 SVGEGT. CDR3 sequence (DNA): TGTGCCAGCAGGGGCGGGGGGGCACGAGTCACAGATACGCAGTATTTT. Its protein is CASRGGGARVTDTQYF.

A note on this clonotype: Relative to the germline gene, one junction end is altered; a read error may explain this. The chain links TRBV12-3 or TRBV12-4 to TRBJ2-4; TRBD1 matches at 7 bases. With the DNA end fitting TRBJ2-7 better, the J assignment may be wrong. The CDR3 is 14 amino acids. In DNA, the CDR3 is TGTGCCTGCAGTCCTACTGAGACAGGGCACGAGCAGTACTTC. Protein product: CACSPTETGHEQYF.